This T cell receptor beta chain emerged from a study of OX40 agonist ivuxolimab in advanced cancers. Sequencing was performed with immunoSEQ multiplex PCR; in TCRdb, only in-frame clones are kept and a portion is missing. Counted here are roughly 70,000 clones, roughly four fifths occurring once; the ten biggest clones make up 0.4% to 0.5%. In germline, CDR1 is LNHDA, CDR2 SQIVND (reference sequence). V gave up 6 bases and J gave up 7 bases, with 16 bases separating them. This CDR3 is 14 amino acids long. The rearrangement uses TRBV19 and TRBJ1-3; possibly TRBD1 for D (6 bases). This sequence was found in an adult with an advanced solid tumor such as melanoma, head and neck, liver or kidney cancer. This material consisted of CD4+ or CD8+ T cells sorted from blood, taken in a trial of the OX40 agonist ivuxolimab. CDR3 sequence: CASRQTTGRNTIYF. CDR3 in DNA: TGTGCCAGTAGACAGACCACAGGGAGGAACACCATATATTTT.